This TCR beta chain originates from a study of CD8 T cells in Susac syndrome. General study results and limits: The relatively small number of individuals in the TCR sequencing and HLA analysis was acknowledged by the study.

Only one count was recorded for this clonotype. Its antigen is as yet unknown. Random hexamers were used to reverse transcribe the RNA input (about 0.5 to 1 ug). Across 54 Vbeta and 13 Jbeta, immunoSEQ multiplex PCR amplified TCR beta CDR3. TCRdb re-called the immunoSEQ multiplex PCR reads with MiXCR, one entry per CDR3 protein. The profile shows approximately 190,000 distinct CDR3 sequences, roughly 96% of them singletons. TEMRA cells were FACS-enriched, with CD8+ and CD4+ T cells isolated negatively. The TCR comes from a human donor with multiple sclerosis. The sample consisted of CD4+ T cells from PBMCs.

The CDR3 loop is CSVAGTASYEQYF. CDR3 bases: TGCAGCGTTGCCGGGACAGCCTCCTACGAGCAGTACTTC. This chain joins TRBV29-1 and TRBJ2-7; 7 nucleotides match TRBD1. The J segment lost 0 bases and the V segment lost 4 bases, leaving 3 bases of the junction unmatched. The germline gives CDR1 SQVTM, CDR2 ANQGSEA. The CDR3 totals 13 residues.